This is a list of T cell receptor beta chains from one sample in a study of memory CD4+ T cells and cytomegalovirus serostatus. Some clones are missing from TCRdb's copy, which holds only in-frame ones; the method was immunoSEQ multiplex PCR. Among some 46,000 clones listed, approximately 80% were seen once. Sequencing input: memory CD4+ T cells from blood. Source of these receptors: an adult in good health and CMV-seronegative. CDR3s include the opening cysteine and the closing phenylalanine or tryptophan. A D gene is named only where the DNA matches it firmly. Some rows have no size entry. The others give once, few or many, or a class for an expanded clone.

d_call,v_call,clone_size,j_call,cdr3_nt,cdr3_aa
NA,TRBV6-6,NA,TRBJ2-7,TGTGCCAGCACCTTAAGCCGGCACGGCGAGCAGTACTTC,CASTLSRHGEQYF
NA,TRBV6-5,NA,TRBJ1-1,TGTGCCAGCAGACGCCTGAACACTGAAGCTTTCTTT,CASRRLNTEAFF
NA,TRBV21-1,NA,TRBJ1-5,TGTGCCAGCCCCTTCTCCGGGGGAAGGGTTCAGCCCCAGCATTTT,CASPFSGGRVQPQHF
TRBD1,TRBV5-1,NA,TRBJ2-1,TGCGCCAGTCAACCGGGACAGAGCTACAATGAGCAGTTCTTC,CASQPGQSYNEQFF
TRBD2,TRBV2,NA,TRBJ2-5,TGTGCCAGCACTGGACTAGCGGGAGCAGAGACCCAGTACTTC,CASTGLAGAETQYF
TRBD2,TRBV11-2,NA,TRBJ2-7,TGTGCCAGCAGGGAGACTAGCGGGAGAACGAAACAGTACTTC,CASRETSGRTKQYF
NA,TRBV29-1,NA,TRBJ1-1,TGCAGCGTTGAGGTCCAATTGAACACTGAAGCTTTCTTT,CSVEVQLNTEAFF
NA,TRBV7-3,NA,TRBJ2-7,TGTGCCAGCAGCCTAAGTCCGGTGACAGGTACCTACGAGCAGTACTTC,CASSLSPVTGTYEQYF
TRBD2,TRBV7-8,NA,TRBJ2-2,TGTGCCAGCAGCTTACGGACTAGCGGCACCGGGGAGCTGTTTTTT,CASSLRTSGTGELFF
NA,TRBV7-2,NA,TRBJ2-1,TGTGCCAGCAGCTTTACCGGCCCTCCTGAGCAGTTCTTC,CASSFTGPPEQFF
NA,TRBV7-9,NA,TRBJ1-1,TGTGCCAGCAGCGACAGAATGAACACTGAAGCTTTCTTT,CASSDRMNTEAFF
TRBD1,TRBV25-1,NA,TRBJ2-1,TGTGCCAGCAGTGTCGCGGGACAGGTTCAGAATGAGCAGTTCTTC,CASSVAGQVQNEQFF
NA,TRBV7-2,NA,TRBJ2-5,TGTGCCAGCAGCCCCAAGAACGAAGAGACCCAGTACTTC,CASSPKNEETQYF
TRBD1,TRBV5-4,NA,TRBJ1-2,TGTGCCAGCAGCGGGGGGGGACAGGTCGCTAACTATGGCTACACCTTC,CASSGGGQVANYGYTF
NA,TRBV11-1,NA,TRBJ2-7,TGTGCCAGCAGCCGAAGTGGGGGAGTGACTGACGAGCAGTACTTC,CASSRSGGVTDEQYF
NA,TRBV7-9,NA,TRBJ1-2,TGTGCCAGCAGCTTAGGGGATCGGGACGGCTACACCTTC,CASSLGDRDGYTF
NA,TRBV29-1,NA,TRBJ2-7,TGCAGCGTCCGTCCGGGATTTAGTGAAGAGCAGTACTTC,CSVRPGFSEEQYF
NA,TRBV5-6,NA,TRBJ1-1,TGTGCCAGCAGCTCCCTTCGCATTCCAGGGAAGCGCACTGAAGCTTTCTTT,CASSSLRIPGKRTEAFF
NA,TRBV15,few,TRBJ2-3,TGTGCCACCAGCAGAGGAGGGACCACAGATACGCAGTATTTT,CATSRGGTTDTQYF
NA,TRBV7-9,NA,TRBJ2-7,TGTGTCAGCGACCGGGGATCCTACGAGCAGTACTTC,CVSDRGSYEQYF
NA,TRBV2,NA,TRBJ2-4,TGTGCCAGCAGTGGGTATACGGGGTCCAAAAACATTCAGTACTTC,CASSGYTGSKNIQYF
TRBD1,TRBV11-2,NA,TRBJ1-1,TGTGCCAGCAGTTTACAGGGGGCCACTGAAGCTTTCTTT,CASSLQGATEAFF
NA,TRBV5-1,few,TRBJ1-1,TGCGCCAGCAGCTTGGGGGCTAGATCCACTGAAGCTTTCTTT,CASSLGARSTEAFF
NA,TRBV5-1,NA,TRBJ2-1,TGCGCCAGCAGCTTGTCTTCCTACAATGAGCAGTTCTTC,CASSLSSYNEQFF
NA,TRBV11-2,NA,TRBJ2-7,TGTGCCAGCACCCTAGGGCAGCAACCCTCCTACGAGCAGTACTTC,CASTLGQQPSYEQYF
NA,TRBV2,few,TRBJ1-5,TGTGCCAGGATAGAGCAGTCGAATAGCAATCAGCCCCAGCATTTT,CARIEQSNSNQPQHF
NA,TRBV25-1,NA,TRBJ2-5,TGTGCCAGCAGTGAAGGTGGAGGGTACCAAGAGACCCAGTACTTC,CASSEGGGYQETQYF
TRBD2,TRBV29-1,NA,TRBJ2-7,TGCAGCCCGTTACCGGGACAGACGCGGGAGGGTCGAAGGAACGAGCAGTACTTC,CSPLPGQTREGRRNEQYF
TRBD2,TRBV14,NA,TRBJ2-2,TGTGCCAGCAGCCCCGAAAGGACTAGCGGGAGAAACACCGGGGAGCTGTTTTTT,CASSPERTSGRNTGELFF
TRBD2,TRBV7-3,NA,TRBJ2-3,TGTGCCAGCAGCTTATTGGGTGGGACTACCCCAGATACGCAGTATTTT,CASSLLGGTTPDTQYF
NA,TRBV18,NA,TRBJ1-1,TGTGCCAGCTCACCACTTGGCAGGGACACTGAAGCTTTCTTT,CASSPLGRDTEAFF
TRBD1,TRBV28,NA,TRBJ1-5,TGTGCCAGCAGTTCCACGGGACAGGGGAGCGGTCAGCCCCAGCATTTT,CASSSTGQGSGQPQHF
TRBD2,TRBV5-1,NA,TRBJ2-1,TGCGCCAGCAGCCTCCTATCGGGAGGCAACAATGAGCAGTTCTTC,CASSLLSGGNNEQFF
NA,TRBV9,NA,TRBJ2-2,TGTGCCAGCAGCGCAGCCTGGGGGAACACCGGGGAGCTGTTTTTT,CASSAAWGNTGELFF
NA,TRBV10-3,few,TRBJ1-5,TGTGCCATCAGTGACGCGGGGAATCAGCCCCAGCATTTT,CAISDAGNQPQHF
TRBD1,TRBV2,NA,TRBJ1-6,TGTGCCAGCACAGGACAGGGAAATTCACCCCTCCACTTT,CASTGQGNSPLHF
NA,TRBV7-2,NA,TRBJ2-5,TGTGCCAGCACCCAGGGGGGGGAAGACCAAGAGACCCAGTACTTC,CASTQGGEDQETQYF
NA,TRBV7-2,NA,TRBJ1-2,TGTGCCAGCAGCTTATCCAACTATGGCTACACCTTC,CASSLSNYGYTF
TRBD2,TRBV7-3,few,TRBJ2-1,TGTGCCAGCAGCTTACAACCAGCGGGGTCCTCCTACAATGAGCAGTTCTTC,CASSLQPAGSSYNEQFF
TRBD1,TRBV6-5,NA,TRBJ2-7,TGTGCCAGCAGCTCCACCCGGACAGGAGCCTACGAGCAGTACTTC,CASSSTRTGAYEQYF
NA,TRBV19,once,TRBJ2-2,TGTGCCAGTAGTATTAGGCCCTCGTGGGATACCGACACCGGGGAGCTGTTTTTT,CASSIRPSWDTDTGELFF
NA,TRBV7-9,few,TRBJ1-1,TGTGCCAGCAGTCTCACCATCGGTGTTCTGAACACTGAAGCTTTCTTT,CASSLTIGVLNTEAFF
TRBD2,TRBV19,NA,TRBJ2-1,TGTGCCAGTAGTATTGGGGGGACTAGCGGGAGGAAGAATGAGCAGTTCTTC,CASSIGGTSGRKNEQFF
NA,TRBV4-1,NA,TRBJ1-2,TGCGCCAGCAGCCAAGCGGGGACGGGGGGCGTGGGGGGCTACACCTTC,CASSQAGTGGVGGYTF
TRBD2,TRBV11-3,NA,TRBJ2-7,TGTGCCAGCAGCCCTCGACTAGCGGGAGGCACCTTTAGCTCCTACGAGCAGTACTTC,CASSPRLAGGTFSSYEQYF
NA,TRBV2,NA,TRBJ2-7,TGTGCCAGCATAAGGGACACGGGCTACGAGCAGTACTTC,CASIRDTGYEQYF
NA,TRBV18,NA,TRBJ1-1,TGTGCCAGCTCACCACAACCGAACACTGAAGCTTTCTTT,CASSPQPNTEAFF
NA,TRBV11-2,NA,TRBJ1-4,TGTGCCAGCAGCTTAGTCACCGGGGGCCGAGAAAAACTGTTTTTT,CASSLVTGGREKLFF
NA,TRBV4-2,NA,TRBJ2-7,TGTGCCAGCAGCTCAAGCCGGGACACCAGTCGAAAGTACTTC,CASSSSRDTSRKYF
NA,TRBV14,once,TRBJ2-1,TGTGCCAGCAGCCAAAGGTCGACTAGGGGTGGGTGGTACAATGAGCAGTTCTTC,CASSQRSTRGGWYNEQFF
NA,TRBV19,NA,TRBJ2-5,TGTGCCAGTAGTAGGGTGGGTGGAAAAGAGACCCAGTACTTC,CASSRVGGKETQYF
NA,TRBV11-2,NA,TRBJ1-1,TGTGCCAGCAGCTTAATGCACATCGGACAGCTCCAGAACACTGAAGCTTTCTTT,CASSLMHIGQLQNTEAFF
NA,TRBV18,once,TRBJ1-1,TGTGCCAGCTCACCGCAGGGAAACACTGAAGCTTTCTTT,CASSPQGNTEAFF
NA,TRBV30,NA,TRBJ2-5,TGTGCCTGGAGTCGGGTTAATCAGGGGACCCAGTACTTC,CAWSRVNQGTQYF
TRBD2,TRBV7-6,NA,TRBJ2-7,TGTGCCAGCAGCTTATCTAGCGGGAGTTGGAACGAGCAGTACTTC,CASSLSSGSWNEQYF
TRBD2,TRBV2,NA,TRBJ2-1,TGTGCCAGCAGTGCACTAGCGGGAGTAGAGGGTGAGCAGTTCTTC,CASSALAGVEGEQFF
NA,TRBV13,NA,TRBJ1-2,TGTGCCAGCAGCTTATTGGGGGAAAACTATGGCTACACCTTC,CASSLLGENYGYTF